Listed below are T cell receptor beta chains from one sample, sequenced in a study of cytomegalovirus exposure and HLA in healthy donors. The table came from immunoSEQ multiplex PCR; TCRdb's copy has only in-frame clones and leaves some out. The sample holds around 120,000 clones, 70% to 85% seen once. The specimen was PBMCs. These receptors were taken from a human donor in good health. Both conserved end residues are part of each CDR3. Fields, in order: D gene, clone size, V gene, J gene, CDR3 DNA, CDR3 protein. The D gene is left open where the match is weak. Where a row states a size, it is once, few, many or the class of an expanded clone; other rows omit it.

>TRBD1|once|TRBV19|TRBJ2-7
TGTGCCAGTAGTATAGATTCAGCAGGGGGTGCCTACGAGCAGTACTTC
CASSIDSAGGAYEQYF
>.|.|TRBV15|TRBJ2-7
TGTGCCACCAGCAGAGAAGGGGACGAGCAGTACTTC
CATSREGDEQYF
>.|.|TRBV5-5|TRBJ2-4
TGTGCCAGCAGCTTGAACTACGACAAAAACATTCAGTACTTC
CASSLNYDKNIQYF
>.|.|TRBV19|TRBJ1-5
TGTGCCAGTAGTCAACAATCTCTTCTCCTCAATCAGCCCCAGCATTTT
CASSQQSLLLNQPQHF
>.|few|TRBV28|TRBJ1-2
TGTGCCAGCAGTTCCGGGACTAACTATGGCTACACCTTC
CASSSGTNYGYTF
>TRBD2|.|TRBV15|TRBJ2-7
TGTGCCACCAGCAGAGACAGCGGGGGCTACGAGCAGTACTTC
CATSRDSGGYEQYF
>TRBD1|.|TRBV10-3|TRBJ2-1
TGTGCCATCAAGGGACAGGCACCCTACAATGAGCAGTTCTTC
CAIKGQAPYNEQFF
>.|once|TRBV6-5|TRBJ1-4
TGTGCCACCGGGGGGGCGAGTCATGAAAAACTGTTTTTT
CATGGASHEKLFF
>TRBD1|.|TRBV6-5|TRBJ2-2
TGTGCCAGCAAAGGGGACAGGCTGACCGGGGAGCTGTTTTTT
CASKGDRLTGELFF
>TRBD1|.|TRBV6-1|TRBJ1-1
TGTGCCAGCAGTGAACCGGGACAGTACACTGAAGCTTTCTTT
CASSEPGQYTEAFF
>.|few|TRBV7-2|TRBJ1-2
TGTGCCAGCAGCCGAGGACAGATCTATGGCTACACCTTC
CASSRGQIYGYTF
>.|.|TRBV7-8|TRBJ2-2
TGTGCCAGTAGCTTAGCGACAGCAGCGCCCGGGGAGCTGTTTTTT
CASSLATAAPGELFF
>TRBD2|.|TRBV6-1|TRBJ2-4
TGTGCCAGCAGTGAAGTTGCGGCTAGCGGGAACCTAGCCAAAAACATTCAGTACTTC
CASSEVAASGNLAKNIQYF
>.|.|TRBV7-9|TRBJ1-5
TGTGCCAGCAGCGAAACAGGGCTAGCGGGGCAGCCCCAGCATTTT
CASSETGLAGQPQHF
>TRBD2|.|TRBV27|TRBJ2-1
TGTGCCAGCAGTTTATCGATCCGACTAGCGGGCTACAATGAGCAGTTCTTC
CASSLSIRLAGYNEQFF
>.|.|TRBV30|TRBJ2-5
TGTTTCGAGCGGGCCCCTCAAGAGACCCAGTACTTC
CFERAPQETQYF
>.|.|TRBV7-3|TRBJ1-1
TGTGCCAGCAGCGCCTCTTCGGAGGGTTTAACTGAAGCTTTCTTT
CASSASSEGLTEAFF
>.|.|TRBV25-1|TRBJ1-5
TGTGCCAGCAGTGAATCTCAGGGTTTACAGCCCCAGCATTTT
CASSESQGLQPQHF
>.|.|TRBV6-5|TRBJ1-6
TGTGCCAGCAGTTCCGGACAAACAGGGCGCCACTTT
CASSSGQTGRHF
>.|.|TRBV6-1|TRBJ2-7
TGTGCCAGCCGGTCGGAGGGGAGCTCCTACGAGCAGTACTTC
CASRSEGSSYEQYF
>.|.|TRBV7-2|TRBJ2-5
TGTGCCAGCAGCTTAGGGAGTCGGGAGACCCAGTACTTC
CASSLGSRETQYF
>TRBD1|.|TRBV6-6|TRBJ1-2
TGTGCCAGCAGTTACTTACGACAGGGTGGAGGTTATGGCTACACCTTC
CASSYLRQGGGYGYTF
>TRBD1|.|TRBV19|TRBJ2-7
TGTGCCAGTAGCCCGGGACAGCGTCCGTACGAGCAGTACTTC
CASSPGQRPYEQYF
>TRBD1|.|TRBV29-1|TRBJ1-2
TGCAGCGCCCCCAGGGGGCGAGATTCTAGCTACACCTTC
CSAPRGRDSSYTF
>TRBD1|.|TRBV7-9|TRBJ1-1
TGTTCCAGCAGCTTACGACAGGGGTCGATGAACACTGAAGCTTTCTTT
CSSSLRQGSMNTEAFF
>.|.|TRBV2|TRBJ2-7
TGTGCCAGCAGTGATCTCAGCGCGGGGCACTACGAGCAGTACTTC
CASSDLSAGHYEQYF
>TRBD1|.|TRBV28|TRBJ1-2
TGTGCCAGCAGCCGTGCGGAGGGGGCGATCGGCTACACCTTC
CASSRAEGAIGYTF
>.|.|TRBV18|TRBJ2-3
TGTGCCAGCTCCCCTGTGCGGGCTGGCACAGATACGCAGTATTTT
CASSPVRAGTDTQYF
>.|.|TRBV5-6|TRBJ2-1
TGTGCCAGCAGCTTGGGGGCGGGGTCCTACAATGAGCAGTTCTTC
CASSLGAGSYNEQFF
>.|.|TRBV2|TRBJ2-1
TGTGCCAGCAGTTATAGGGGTGGGACTTCCTCCTACAATGAGCAGTTCTTC
CASSYRGGTSSYNEQFF
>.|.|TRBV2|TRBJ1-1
TGTGCCAGCATGGACCCGGGGGACACTGAAGCTTTCTTT
CASMDPGDTEAFF
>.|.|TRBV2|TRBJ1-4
TGTGCCAGCAGTGAGGGGGGTCAAGCTAATGAAAAACTGTTTTTT
CASSEGGQANEKLFF
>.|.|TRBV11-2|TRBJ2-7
TGTGCCAGCAGCTTAGGCGGCAGCCCCTACGAGCAGTACTTC
CASSLGGSPYEQYF
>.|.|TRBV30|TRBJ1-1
TGTGCTTGGACCCCGGAGGCAGCGATGAACACTGAAGCTTTCTTT
CAWTPEAAMNTEAFF
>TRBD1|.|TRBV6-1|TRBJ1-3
TGTGCCAGCAGTCCTGGGACAGGCTCTGGAAACACCATATATTTT
CASSPGTGSGNTIYF
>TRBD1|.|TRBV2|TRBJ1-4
TGTGCCAGCAGAGCTTCCGGGACAGAAAATGAAAAACTGTTTTTT
CASRASGTENEKLFF
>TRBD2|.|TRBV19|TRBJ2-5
TGTGCCAGCAGATCGGGGAGGGGTCGGGAGACCCAGTACTTC
CASRSGRGRETQYF
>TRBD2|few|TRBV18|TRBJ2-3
TGTGCCAGCTCACCACCGGACGGGGGGAGAAGCACAGATACGCAGTATTTT
CASSPPDGGRSTDTQYF
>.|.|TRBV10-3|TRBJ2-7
TGTGCCATCAGTGAGGGCTTCGCCTCCTACGAGCAGTACTTC
CAISEGFASYEQYF
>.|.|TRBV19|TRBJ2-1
TGTGCCAGTAGTATCCTCGCGGAAAGGGGGCAGTTCTTC
CASSILAERGQFF